This T cell receptor (beta chain) is drawn from a study of blood T cell repertoires in COVID-19. Study summary: The analysed material was cDNA or gDNA that came from T cells, B-cell-depleted T cells, or PBMCs.

Patients from Seattle were sampled longitudinally, starting during active infection. Per the original data handling: Estimation of nucleated cell counts relied on the amplification of reference gene primers. Using immunoSEQ multiplex PCR, the repertoire was profiled, and TCRdb retains in-frame clones only, with some absent. Clone size and the V and J calls come from that table; the DNA yielded D and trimming. The sample shows 150,000 to 200,000 clones, roughly 83% of them seen only once. The origin of this receptor is a middle-aged woman with COVID-19, enrolled during active disease. Sequencing was carried out using peripheral blood.

CDR3 sequence: CASSVGSTTRQFF. CDR3 in DNA: TGTGCCAGCAGCGTAGGGAGTACGACTAGACAGTTCTTC. The rearrangement joins TRBV5-4 to TRBJ2-1; D is possibly TRBD2 (6 bases). Trimming shortened V by 4 bases and J by 13 bases, and 18 bases separated the two germline ends. The CDR3 runs to 13 residues. The germline V gene has CDR1 SGHNT and CDR2 YYREEE (reference sequence). The full variable domain, in which reference TRBV5-4 and TRBJ2-1 provide the parts outside the CDR3, is ETGVTQSPTHLIKTRGQQVTLRCSSQSGHNTVSWYQQALGQGPQFIFQYYREEENGRGNFPPRFSGLQFPNYSSELNVNALELDDSALYLCASSVGSTTRQFFGPGTRLTVL.